This T cell receptor (beta chain) originates from a study of blood T cell repertoires in COVID-19. On the study more broadly: T cells, B-cell-depleted T cells, or PBMCs supplied cDNA or gDNA.

Produced via immunoSEQ multiplex PCR; TCRdb's table is partial and in-frame only. The sample gives a few hundred thousand clones, approximately 83% of which show up once; more than 4% is in the top ten. The germline CDR1 and CDR2 sequences are SGHDT and YYEEEE. The CDR3 loop spans 15 amino acids. V was clipped by 2 bases and J by 6 bases; unmatched bases: 8. The source of this sequence is a woman under 40 who had recovered from COVID-19. Sequenced sample: PBMCs or T cells enriched from blood (not recorded which). The rearrangement joins TRBV5-6 to TRBJ1-1; 9 bases match TRBD1. The CDR3 sequence is CASSLFGTGTPEAFF. The CDR3, as DNA: TGTGCCAGCAGCTTATTTGGGACAGGGACGCCTGAAGCTTTCTTT.